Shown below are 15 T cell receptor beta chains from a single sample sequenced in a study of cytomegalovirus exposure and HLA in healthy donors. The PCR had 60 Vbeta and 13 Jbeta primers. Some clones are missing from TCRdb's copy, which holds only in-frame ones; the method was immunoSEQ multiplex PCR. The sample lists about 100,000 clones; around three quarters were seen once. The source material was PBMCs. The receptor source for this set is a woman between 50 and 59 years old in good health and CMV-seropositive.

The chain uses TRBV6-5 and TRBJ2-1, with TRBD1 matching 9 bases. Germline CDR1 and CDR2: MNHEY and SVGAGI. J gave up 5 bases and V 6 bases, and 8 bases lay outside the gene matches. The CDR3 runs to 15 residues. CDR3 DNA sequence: TGTGCCAGCAGCGTCACAGGGGGCCGACACAATGAGCAGTTCTTC. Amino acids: CASSVTGGRHNEQFF.

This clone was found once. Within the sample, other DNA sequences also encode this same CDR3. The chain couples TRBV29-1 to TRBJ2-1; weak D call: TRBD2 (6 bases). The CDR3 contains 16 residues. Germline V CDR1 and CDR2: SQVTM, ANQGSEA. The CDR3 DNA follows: TGCAGTGTCTCGAGCGGAGGGGCGGGGAAAAACAATGAGCAGTTCTTC. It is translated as CSVSSGGAGKNNEQFF.

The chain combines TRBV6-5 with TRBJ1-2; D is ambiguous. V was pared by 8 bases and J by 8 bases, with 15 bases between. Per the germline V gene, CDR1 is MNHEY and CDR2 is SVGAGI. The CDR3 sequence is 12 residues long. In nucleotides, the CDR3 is TGTGCCAGCGTCGGCCGGGGAGGGGGCTACACCTTC. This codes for CASVGRGGGYTF.

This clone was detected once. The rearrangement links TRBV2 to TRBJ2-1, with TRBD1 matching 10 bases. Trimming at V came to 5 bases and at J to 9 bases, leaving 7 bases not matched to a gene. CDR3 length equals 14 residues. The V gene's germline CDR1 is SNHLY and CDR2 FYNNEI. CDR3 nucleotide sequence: TGTGCCAGCAGTTTGGGGGGACAGGGGCCTGAGCAGTTCTTC. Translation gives CASSLGGQGPEQFF.

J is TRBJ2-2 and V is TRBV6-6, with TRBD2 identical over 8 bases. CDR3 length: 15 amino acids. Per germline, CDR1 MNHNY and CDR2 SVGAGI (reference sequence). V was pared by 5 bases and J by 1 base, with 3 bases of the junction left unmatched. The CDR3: CASSPAGENTGELFF. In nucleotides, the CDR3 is TGTGCCAGCAGTCCAGCGGGGGAGAACACCGGGGAGCTGTTTTTT.

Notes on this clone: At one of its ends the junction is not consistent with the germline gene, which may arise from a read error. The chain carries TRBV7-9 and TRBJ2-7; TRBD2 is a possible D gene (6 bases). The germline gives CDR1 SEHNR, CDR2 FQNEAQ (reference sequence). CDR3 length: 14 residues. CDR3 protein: CSSSPIVAAYEQYF. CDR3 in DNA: TGTTCCAGCAGCCCAATAGTAGCGGCCTACGAGCAGTACTTC.

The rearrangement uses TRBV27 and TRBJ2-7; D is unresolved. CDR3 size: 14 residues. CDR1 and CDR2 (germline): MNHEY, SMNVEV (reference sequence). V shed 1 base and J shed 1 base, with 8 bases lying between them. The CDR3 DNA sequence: TGTGCCAGCAGTTTATTCGCAGATTCCTACGAGCAGTACTTC. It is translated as CASSLFADSYEQYF.

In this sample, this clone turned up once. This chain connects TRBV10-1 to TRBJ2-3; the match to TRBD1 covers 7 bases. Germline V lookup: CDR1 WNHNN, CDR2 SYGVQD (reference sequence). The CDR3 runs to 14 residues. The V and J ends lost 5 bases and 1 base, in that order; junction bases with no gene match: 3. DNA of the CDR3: TGCGCCAGCAGTCCAGGGGGAGGCACAGATACGCAGTATTTT. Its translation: CASSPGGGTDTQYF.

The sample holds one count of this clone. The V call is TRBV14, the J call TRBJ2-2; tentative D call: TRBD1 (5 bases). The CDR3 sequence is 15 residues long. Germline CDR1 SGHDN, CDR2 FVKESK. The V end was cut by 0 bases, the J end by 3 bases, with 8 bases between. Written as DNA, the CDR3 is TGTGCCAGCAGCCAAGAGGCAGGGTACACCGGGGAGCTGTTTTTT. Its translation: CASSQEAGYTGELFF.

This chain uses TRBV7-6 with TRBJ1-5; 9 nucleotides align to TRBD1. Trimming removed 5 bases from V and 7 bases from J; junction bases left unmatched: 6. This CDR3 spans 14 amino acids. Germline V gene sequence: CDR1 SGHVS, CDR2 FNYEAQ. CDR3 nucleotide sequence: TGTGCCAGCAGCCCAGGACAGGGGACGCAGCCCCAGCATTTT. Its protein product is CASSPGQGTQPQHF. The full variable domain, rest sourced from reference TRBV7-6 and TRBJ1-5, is GAGVSQSPRYKVTKRGQDVALRCDPISGHVSLYWYRQALGQGPEFLTYFNYEAQQDKSGLPNDRFSAERPEGSISTLTIQRTEQRDSAMYRCASSPGQGTQPQHFGDGTRLSIL.

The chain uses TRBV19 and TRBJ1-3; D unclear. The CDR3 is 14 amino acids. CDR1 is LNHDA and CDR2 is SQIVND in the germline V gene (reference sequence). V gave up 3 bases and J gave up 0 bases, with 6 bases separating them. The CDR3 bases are TGTGCCAGTAGTATCTCTCCCTCTGGAAACACCATATATTTT. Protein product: CASSISPSGNTIYF.

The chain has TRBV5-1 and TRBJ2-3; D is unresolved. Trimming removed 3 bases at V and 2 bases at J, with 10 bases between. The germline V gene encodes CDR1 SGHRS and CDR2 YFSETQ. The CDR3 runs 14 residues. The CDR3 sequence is CASSSSPPTDTQYF. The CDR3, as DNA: TGCGCCAGCAGCTCGTCCCCCCCCACAGATACGCAGTATTTT. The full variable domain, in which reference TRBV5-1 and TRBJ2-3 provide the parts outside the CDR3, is KAGVTQTPRYLIKTRGQQVTLSCSPISGHRSVSWYQQTPGQGLQFLFEYFSETQRNKGNFPGRFSGRQFSNSRSEMNVSTLELGDSALYLCASSSSPPTDTQYFGPGTRLTVL.

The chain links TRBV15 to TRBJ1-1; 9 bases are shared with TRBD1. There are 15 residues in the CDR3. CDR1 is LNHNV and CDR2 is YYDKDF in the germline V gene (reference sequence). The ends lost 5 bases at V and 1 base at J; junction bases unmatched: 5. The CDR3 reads CATSGTGGWNTEAFF. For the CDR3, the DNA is TGTGCCACCAGCGGAACAGGGGGCTGGAACACTGAAGCTTTCTTT.

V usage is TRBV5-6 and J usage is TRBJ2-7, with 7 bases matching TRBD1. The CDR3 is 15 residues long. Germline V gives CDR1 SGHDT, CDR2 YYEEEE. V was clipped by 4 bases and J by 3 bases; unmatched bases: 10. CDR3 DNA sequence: TGTGCCAGCAGCGGTGGCAGGACAGGCCACTACGAGCAGTACTTC. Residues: CASSGGRTGHYEQYF. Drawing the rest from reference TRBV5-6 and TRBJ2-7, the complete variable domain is DAGVTQSPTHLIKTRGQQVTLRCSPKSGHDTVSWYQQALGQGPQFIFQYYEEEERQRGNFPDRFSGHQFPNYSSELNVNALLLGDSALYLCASSGGRTGHYEQYFGPGTRLTVT.

CDR3: CASSDKGSGSSYNEQFF. Here the CDR3 DNA reads TGTGCCAGCAGCGACAAAGGTAGCGGGAGCTCCTACAATGAGCAGTTCTTC. This chain uses TRBV7-3 with TRBJ2-1, with 9 bases lining up with TRBD2. The V segment lost 5 bases and the J segment 0 bases; nucleotides outside the gene matches: 8. The CDR3 length is 17 residues. Germline values: CDR1 SGHTA, CDR2 FQGTGA.